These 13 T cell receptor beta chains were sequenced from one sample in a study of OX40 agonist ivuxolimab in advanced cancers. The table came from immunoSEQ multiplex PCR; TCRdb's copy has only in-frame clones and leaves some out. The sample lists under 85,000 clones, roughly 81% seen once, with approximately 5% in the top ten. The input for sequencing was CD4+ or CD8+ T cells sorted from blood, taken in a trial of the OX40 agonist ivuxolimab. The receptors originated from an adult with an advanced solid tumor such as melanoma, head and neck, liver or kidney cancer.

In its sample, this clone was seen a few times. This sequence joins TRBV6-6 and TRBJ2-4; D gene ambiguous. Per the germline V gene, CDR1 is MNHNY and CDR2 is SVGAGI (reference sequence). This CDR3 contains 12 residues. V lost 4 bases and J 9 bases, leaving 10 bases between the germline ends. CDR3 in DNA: TGTGCCAGCAGTTCCAGCATCAGCATTCAGTACTTC. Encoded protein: CASSSSISIQYF.

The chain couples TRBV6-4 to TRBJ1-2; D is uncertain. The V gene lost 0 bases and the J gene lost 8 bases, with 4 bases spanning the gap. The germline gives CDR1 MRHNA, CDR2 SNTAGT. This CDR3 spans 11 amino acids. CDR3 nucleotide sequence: TGTGCCAGCAGTGACTCCAGGGGCTACACCTTC. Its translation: CASSDSRGYTF.

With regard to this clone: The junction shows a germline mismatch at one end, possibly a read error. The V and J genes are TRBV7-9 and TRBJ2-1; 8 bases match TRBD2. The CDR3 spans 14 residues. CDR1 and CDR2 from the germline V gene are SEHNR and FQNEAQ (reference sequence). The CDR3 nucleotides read TGTGCCAGCAGCGTAGCGGGGTCCGCACATGAGCAGTTCTTC. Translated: CASSVAGSAHEQFF.

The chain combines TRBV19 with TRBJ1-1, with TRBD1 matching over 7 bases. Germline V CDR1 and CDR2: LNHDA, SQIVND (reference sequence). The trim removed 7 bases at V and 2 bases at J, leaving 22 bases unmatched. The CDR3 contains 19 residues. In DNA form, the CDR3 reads TGTGCCAGTAAAAGGTACGGTCCGGGACAGCCAAGAGGAAACACTGAAGCTTTCTTT. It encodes CASKRYGPGQPRGNTEAFF.

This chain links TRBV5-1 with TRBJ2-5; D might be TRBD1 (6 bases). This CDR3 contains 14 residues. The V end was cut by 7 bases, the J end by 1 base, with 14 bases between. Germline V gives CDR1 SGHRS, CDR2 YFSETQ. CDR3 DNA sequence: TGCGCCAGCGGCACCTGGGGGCCCCAAGAGACCCAGTACTTC. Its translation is CASGTWGPQETQYF.

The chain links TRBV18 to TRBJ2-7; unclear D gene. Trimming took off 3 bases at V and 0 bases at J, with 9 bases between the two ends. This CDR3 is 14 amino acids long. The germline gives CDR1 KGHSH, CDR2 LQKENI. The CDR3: CASSPDISSYEQYF. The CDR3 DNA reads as TGTGCCAGCTCACCCGATATTAGCTCCTACGAGCAGTACTTC.

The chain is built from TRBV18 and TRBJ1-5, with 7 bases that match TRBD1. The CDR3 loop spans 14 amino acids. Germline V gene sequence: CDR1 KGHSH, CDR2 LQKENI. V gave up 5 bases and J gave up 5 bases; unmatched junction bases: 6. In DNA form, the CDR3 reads TGTGCCAGCTCAAAAGACAGGGTCGATCAGCCCCAGCATTTT. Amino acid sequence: CASSKDRVDQPQHF.

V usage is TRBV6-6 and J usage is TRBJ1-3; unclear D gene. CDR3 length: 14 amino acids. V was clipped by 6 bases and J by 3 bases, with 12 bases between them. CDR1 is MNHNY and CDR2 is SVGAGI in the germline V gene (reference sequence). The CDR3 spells CASRLGVGGNTIYF. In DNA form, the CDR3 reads TGTGCCAGCAGGCTCGGGGTTGGTGGAAACACCATATATTTT.

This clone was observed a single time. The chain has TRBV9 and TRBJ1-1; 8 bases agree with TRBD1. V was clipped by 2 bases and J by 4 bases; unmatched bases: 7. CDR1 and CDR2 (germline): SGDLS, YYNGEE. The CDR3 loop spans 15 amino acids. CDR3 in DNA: TGTGCCAGCAGCGTTGAAATCCAGGGGGCCACTGAAGCTTTCTTT. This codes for CASSVEIQGATEAFF.

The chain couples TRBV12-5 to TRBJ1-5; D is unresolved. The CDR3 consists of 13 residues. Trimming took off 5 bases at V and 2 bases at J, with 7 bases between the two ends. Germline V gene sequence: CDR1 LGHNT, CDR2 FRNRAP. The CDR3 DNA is TGTGCTAGTGGTACTGGCCGCAATCAGCCCCAGCATTTT. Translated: CASGTGRNQPQHF.

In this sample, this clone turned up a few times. The CDR3 coding sequence is TGTGCCAGCACCCGGGGACTCCCCGAGCAGTACTTC. Translation: CASTRGLPEQYF. The gene calls are TRBV28 and TRBJ2-7, with D perhaps matching TRBD2 (6 bases). CDR1 is MDHEN, CDR2 SYDVKM, per germline. The length of the CDR3 is 12 residues. V lost 7 bases and J lost 6, with 13 bases in between.

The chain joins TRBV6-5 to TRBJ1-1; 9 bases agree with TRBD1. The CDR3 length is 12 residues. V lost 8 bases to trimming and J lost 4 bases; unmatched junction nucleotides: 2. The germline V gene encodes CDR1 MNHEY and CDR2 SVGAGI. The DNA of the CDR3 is TGTGCCAGCTGGGACAGGGTCACTGAAGCTTTCTTT. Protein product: CASWDRVTEAFF.

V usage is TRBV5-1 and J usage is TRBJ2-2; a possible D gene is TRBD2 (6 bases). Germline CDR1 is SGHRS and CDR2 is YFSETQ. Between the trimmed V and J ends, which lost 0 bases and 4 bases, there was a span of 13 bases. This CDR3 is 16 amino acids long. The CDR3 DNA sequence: TGCGCCAGCAGCTTGGAGGGTGGCGGGACCACCGGGGAGCTGTTTTTT. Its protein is CASSLEGGGTTGELFF.